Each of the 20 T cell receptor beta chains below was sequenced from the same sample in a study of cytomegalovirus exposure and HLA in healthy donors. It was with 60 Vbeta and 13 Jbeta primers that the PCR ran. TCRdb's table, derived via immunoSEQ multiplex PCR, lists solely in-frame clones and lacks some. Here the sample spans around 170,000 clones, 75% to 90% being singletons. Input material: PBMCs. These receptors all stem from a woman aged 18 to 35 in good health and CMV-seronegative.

CDR3 nucleotides: TGTGCCAGCACCCTGCTAGTCCGGGAAAAACTGTTTTTT. This sequence encodes CASTLLVREKLFF. This rearrangement joins TRBV18 to TRBJ1-4; unclear D gene. Per germline, CDR1 KGHSH and CDR2 LQKENI. V was clipped by 8 bases and J by 8 bases, with 15 bases between them. The CDR3 is made up of 13 amino acids.

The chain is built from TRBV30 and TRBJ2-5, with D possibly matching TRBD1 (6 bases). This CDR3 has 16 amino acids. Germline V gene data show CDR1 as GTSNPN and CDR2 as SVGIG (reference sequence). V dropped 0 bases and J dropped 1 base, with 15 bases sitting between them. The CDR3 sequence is CAWSVGSTGFQETQYF. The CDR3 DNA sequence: TGTGCCTGGAGTGTAGGATCCACAGGGTTCCAAGAGACCCAGTACTTC. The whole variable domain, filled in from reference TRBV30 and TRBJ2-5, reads SQTIHQWPATLVQPVGSPLSLECTVEGTSNPNLYWYRQAAGRGLQLLFYSVGIGQISSEVPQNLSASRPQDRQFILSSKKLLLSDSGFYLCAWSVGSTGFQETQYFGPGTRLLVL.

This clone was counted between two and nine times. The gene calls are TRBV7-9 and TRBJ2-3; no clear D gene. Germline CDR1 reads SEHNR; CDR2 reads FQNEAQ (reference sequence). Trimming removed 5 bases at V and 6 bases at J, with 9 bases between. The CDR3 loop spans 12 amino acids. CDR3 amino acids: CASSQQSDTQYF. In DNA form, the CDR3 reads TGTGCCAGCAGCCAACAGTCTGATACGCAGTATTTT.

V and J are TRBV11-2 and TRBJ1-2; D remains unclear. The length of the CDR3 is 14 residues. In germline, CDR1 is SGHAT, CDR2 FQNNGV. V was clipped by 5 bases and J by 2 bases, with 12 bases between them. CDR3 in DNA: TGTGCCAGCAGCCCCTTTTTCGGGAACTATGGCTACACCTTC. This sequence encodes CASSPFFGNYGYTF.

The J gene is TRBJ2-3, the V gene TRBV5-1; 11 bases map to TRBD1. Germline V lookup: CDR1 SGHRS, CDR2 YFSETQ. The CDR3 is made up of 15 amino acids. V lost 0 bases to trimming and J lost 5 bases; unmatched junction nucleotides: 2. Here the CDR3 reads CASSLDGTGGDTQYF. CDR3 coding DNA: TGCGCCAGCAGCTTGGACGGGACAGGGGGAGATACGCAGTATTTT.

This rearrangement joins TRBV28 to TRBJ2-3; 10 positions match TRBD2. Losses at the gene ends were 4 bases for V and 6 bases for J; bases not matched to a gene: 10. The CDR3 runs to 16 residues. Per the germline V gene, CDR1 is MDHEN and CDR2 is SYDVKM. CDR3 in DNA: TGTGCCAGCAGTTCCAATCTAGCGGGAGCCCCGGATACGCAGTATTTT. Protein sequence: CASSSNLAGAPDTQYF. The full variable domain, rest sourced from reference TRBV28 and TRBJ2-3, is DVKVTQSSRYLVKRTGEKVFLECVQDMDHENMFWYRQDPGLGLRLIYFSYDVKMKEKGDIPEGYSVSREKKERFSLILESASTNQTSMYLCASSSNLAGAPDTQYFGPGTRLTVL.

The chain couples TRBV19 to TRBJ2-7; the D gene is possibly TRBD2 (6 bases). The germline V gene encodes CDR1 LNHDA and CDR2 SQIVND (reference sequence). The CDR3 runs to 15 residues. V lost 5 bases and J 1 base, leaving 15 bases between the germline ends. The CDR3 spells CASSVVGGFSYEQYF. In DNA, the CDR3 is TGTGCCAGTAGTGTAGTTGGGGGGTTTTCCTACGAGCAGTACTTC.

The chain's CDR3 is CASSLALTGAGEQYF. The DNA for the CDR3 is TGTGCCAGCAGCCTTGCCTTGACCGGCGCAGGGGAGCAGTACTTC. This chain connects TRBV27 to TRBJ2-7; possible D gene TRBD1, 5 bases. In germline, CDR1 is MNHEY, CDR2 SMNVEV (reference sequence). V was cut by 6 bases and J by 7 bases, with 22 bases left in between. The CDR3 is 15 residues long.

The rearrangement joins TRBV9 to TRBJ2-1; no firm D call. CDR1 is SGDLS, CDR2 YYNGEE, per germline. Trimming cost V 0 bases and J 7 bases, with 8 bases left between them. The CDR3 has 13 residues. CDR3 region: CASSVGWANEQFF. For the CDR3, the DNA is TGTGCCAGCAGCGTAGGATGGGCTAATGAGCAGTTCTTC.

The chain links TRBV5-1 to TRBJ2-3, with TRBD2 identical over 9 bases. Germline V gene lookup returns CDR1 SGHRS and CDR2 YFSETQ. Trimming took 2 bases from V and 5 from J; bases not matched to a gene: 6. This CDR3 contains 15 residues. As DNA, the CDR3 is TGCGCCAGCAGCTTTGGGCGGGGGGGCTTAGATACGCAGTATTTT. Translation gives CASSFGRGGLDTQYF. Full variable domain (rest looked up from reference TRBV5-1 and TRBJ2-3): KAGVTQTPRYLIKTRGQQVTLSCSPISGHRSVSWYQQTPGQGLQFLFEYFSETQRNKGNFPGRFSGRQFSNSRSEMNVSTLELGDSALYLCASSFGRGGLDTQYFGPGTRLTVL.

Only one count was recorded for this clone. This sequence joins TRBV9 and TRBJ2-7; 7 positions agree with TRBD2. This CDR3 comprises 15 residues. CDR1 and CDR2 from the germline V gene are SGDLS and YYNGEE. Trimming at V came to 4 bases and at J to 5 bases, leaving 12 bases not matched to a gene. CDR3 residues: CASSQSGRPGDEQYF. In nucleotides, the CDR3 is TGTGCCAGCAGCCAATCCGGGAGGCCTGGTGACGAGCAGTACTTC.

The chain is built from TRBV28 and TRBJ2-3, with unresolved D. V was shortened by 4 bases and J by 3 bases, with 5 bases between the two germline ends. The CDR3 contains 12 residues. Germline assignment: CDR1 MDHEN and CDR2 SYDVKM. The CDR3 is CASSSVTDTQYF. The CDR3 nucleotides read TGTGCCAGCAGTTCGGTTACAGATACGCAGTATTTT.

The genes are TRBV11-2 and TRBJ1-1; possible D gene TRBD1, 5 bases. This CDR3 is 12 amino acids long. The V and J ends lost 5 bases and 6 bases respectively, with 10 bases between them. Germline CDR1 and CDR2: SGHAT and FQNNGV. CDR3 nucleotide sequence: TGTGCCAGCAGCGGGGGGTGGCCTGAAGCTTTCTTT. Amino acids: CASSGGWPEAFF.

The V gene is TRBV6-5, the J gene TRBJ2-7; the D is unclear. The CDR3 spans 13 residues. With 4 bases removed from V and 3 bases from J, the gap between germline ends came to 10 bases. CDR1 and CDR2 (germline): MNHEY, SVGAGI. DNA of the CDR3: TGTGCCAGCAGTTCTACTACAAACTACGAGCAGTACTTC. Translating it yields CASSSTTNYEQYF.

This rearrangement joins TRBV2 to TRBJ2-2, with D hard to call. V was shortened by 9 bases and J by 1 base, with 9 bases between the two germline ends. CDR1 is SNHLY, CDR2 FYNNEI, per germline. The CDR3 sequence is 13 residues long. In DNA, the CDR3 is TGTGCCAGTCCCGTCGGGAACACCGGGGAGCTGTTTTTT. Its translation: CASPVGNTGELFF.

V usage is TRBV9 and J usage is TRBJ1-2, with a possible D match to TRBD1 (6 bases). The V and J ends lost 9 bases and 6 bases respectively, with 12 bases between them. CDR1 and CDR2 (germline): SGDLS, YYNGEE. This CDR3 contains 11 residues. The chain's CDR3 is CATKAGDGYTF. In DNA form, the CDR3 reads TGTGCCACTAAGGCAGGGGATGGCTACACCTTC.

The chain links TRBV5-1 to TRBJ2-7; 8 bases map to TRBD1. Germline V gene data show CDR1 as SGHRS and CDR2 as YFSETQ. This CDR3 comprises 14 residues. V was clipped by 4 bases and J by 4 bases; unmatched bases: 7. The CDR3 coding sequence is TGCGCCAGCAGCCAACCGGGACAGGAATACGAGCAGTACTTC. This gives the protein CASSQPGQEYEQYF.

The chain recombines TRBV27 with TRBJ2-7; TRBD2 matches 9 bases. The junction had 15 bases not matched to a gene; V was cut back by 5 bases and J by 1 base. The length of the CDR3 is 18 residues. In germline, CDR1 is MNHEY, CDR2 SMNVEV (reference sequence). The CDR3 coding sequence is TGTGCCAGCAGTACCGGGACAGAGACTAGCGGCCGGTCCTACGAGCAGTACTTC. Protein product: CASSTGTETSGRSYEQYF.

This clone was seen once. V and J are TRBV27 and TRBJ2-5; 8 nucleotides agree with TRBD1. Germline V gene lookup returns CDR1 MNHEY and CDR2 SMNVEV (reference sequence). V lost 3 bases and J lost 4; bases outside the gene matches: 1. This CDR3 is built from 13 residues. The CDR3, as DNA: TGTGCCAGCAGTTTTGACAGGGGAGAGACCCAGTACTTC. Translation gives CASSFDRGETQYF.

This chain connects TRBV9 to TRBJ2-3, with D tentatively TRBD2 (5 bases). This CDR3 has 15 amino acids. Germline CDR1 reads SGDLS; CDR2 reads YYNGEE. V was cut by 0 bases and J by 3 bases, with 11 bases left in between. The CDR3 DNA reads TGTGCCAGCAGCGTAGCTAATCCGGGGACAGATACGCAGTATTTT. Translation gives CASSVANPGTDTQYF.